The T cell receptor (beta chain) described here comes from a study of OX40 agonist ivuxolimab in advanced cancers. As concerns this clone: A junction end diverges from the germline sequence, so it may reflect a read error.

This CDR3 has 15 residues. From germline, CDR1 is LNHDA and CDR2 SQIVND (reference sequence). Only in-frame clones appear in the TCRdb table, and some are missing; sequencing was by immunoSEQ multiplex PCR. The sample has approximately 68,000 clones, around nine tenths seen once. This sequence joins TRBV19 and TRBJ1-2, with 11 bases lining up with TRBD1. Material: CD4+ or CD8+ T cells sorted from blood, obtained in a trial of the OX40 agonist ivuxolimab. This receptor was taken from an adult with an advanced solid tumor such as melanoma, head and neck, liver or kidney cancer. This CDR3 reads CASRISGQGDYGYTF. The CDR3 DNA reads TGTGCCAGTCGTATATCGGGACAGGGGGACTATGGCTACACCTTC.